The 24 T cell receptor beta chains in this list originate from one sample, sequenced in a study of cytomegalovirus exposure and HLA in healthy donors. The PCR contained 60 Vbeta and 13 Jbeta primers. Sequencing used immunoSEQ multiplex PCR; TCRdb keeps in-frame clones, though not all of them. The sample lists about 160,000 clones, around 80% seen once, with approximately 2.3% in the top ten. The sample taken for sequencing was PBMCs. These receptors came from a man between 35 and 55 years old in good health and CMV-seronegative.

This clone was seen just once. CDR3 DNA sequence: TGTGCCAGCACAACTACACCGGGCACAGATACGCAGTATTTT. The encoded protein is CASTTTPGTDTQYF. The chain links TRBV2 to TRBJ2-3; no definite D call. The V gene's germline CDR1 is SNHLY and CDR2 FYNNEI. The V end lost 7 bases, the J end lost 1 base, and 12 bases lay between the germline ends. This CDR3 is built from 14 residues.

The genes are TRBV7-9 and TRBJ2-7; 10 bases are a match to TRBD1. This CDR3 comprises 16 residues. V gave up 5 bases and J gave up 1 base; unmatched junction bases: 8. In germline, CDR1 is SEHNR, CDR2 FQNEAQ (reference sequence). DNA of the CDR3: TGTGCCAGCAGCCGGACAGGGGGACTGACTTCCTACGAGCAGTACTTC. Translated: CASSRTGGLTSYEQYF.

The CDR3, as DNA: TGTGCCAGCCCTCTGCGGGACTCCCTCACCGGGGAGCTGTTTTTT. Its protein is CASPLRDSLTGELFF. J is TRBJ2-2 and V is TRBV6-1; tentatively, D is TRBD2 (6 bases). Germline assignment: CDR1 MNHNS and CDR2 SASEGT. Trimming pared 8 bases from V and 4 bases from J, leaving 17 bases between. The CDR3 consists of 15 residues.

V usage is TRBV4-2 and J usage is TRBJ1-6; 7 nucleotides agree with TRBD1. Germline V gene data show CDR1 as LGHNA and CDR2 as YNFKEQ. The ends lost 1 base at V and 8 bases at J; junction bases unmatched: 5. The CDR3 spans 15 residues. CDR3 in amino acids: CASSQVKGADSPLHF. The CDR3 nucleotides are TGTGCCAGCAGCCAAGTCAAGGGGGCTGATTCACCCCTCCACTTT.

The count of this clone is one. V is TRBV7-8 and J is TRBJ2-1; the D is unclear. The CDR3 loop spans 17 amino acids. Germline V gene lookup returns CDR1 SGHVS and CDR2 FQNEAQ. V was clipped by 5 bases and J by 3 bases, with 20 bases between them. DNA for the CDR3: TGTGCCAGCAGCCTAGAGCCGATCCCTCGTGGCTACAATGAGCAGTTCTTC. Amino acid sequence: CASSLEPIPRGYNEQFF.

This clone turned up a few times. This chain uses TRBV2 with TRBJ2-5; 11 nucleotides align to TRBD1. V lost 11 bases to trimming and J lost 7 bases; unmatched junction nucleotides: 9. This CDR3 spans 13 amino acids. Looked up from germline, CDR1 is SNHLY and CDR2 is FYNNEI. The CDR3 here is CAVGGGTGGTQYF. In DNA, the CDR3 is TGTGCCGTCGGCGGAGGGACAGGGGGGACCCAGTACTTC.

The V gene is TRBV19, the J gene TRBJ2-2, with 9 positions matching TRBD2. Trimming removed 3 bases from V and 0 bases from J; junction bases left unmatched: 11. CDR3 length: 19 amino acids. Germline V CDR1 and CDR2: LNHDA, SQIVND (reference sequence). As DNA, the CDR3 is TGTGCCAGTAGTATTACTCCCCCAGGACTAGCGACGAACACCGGGGAGCTGTTTTTT. This encodes CASSITPPGLATNTGELFF.

This clone was recorded once. The genes are TRBV28 and TRBJ2-7; tentatively, D is TRBD1 (6 bases). Germline values: CDR1 MDHEN, CDR2 SYDVKM. V gave up 6 bases and J gave up 3 bases, with 15 bases separating them. The CDR3 loop spans 14 amino acids. This CDR3 is CASRTGTLNYEQYF. The CDR3 nucleotides read TGTGCCAGCAGAACCGGGACACTGAACTACGAGCAGTACTTC.

The chain combines TRBV7-6 with TRBJ2-7; TRBD2 aligns across 7 bases. Looked up from germline, CDR1 is SGHVS and CDR2 is FNYEAQ. After removal of 4 bases from V and 7 bases from J, the junction contained 13 bases not matched to a gene. CDR3 length: 15 amino acids. CDR3 region: CASSSRPTSFGEQYF. The CDR3 nucleotides are TGTGCCAGCAGCTCCCGCCCGACTAGCTTCGGGGAGCAGTACTTC. Full variable domain (outside the CDR3, taken from reference TRBV7-6 and TRBJ2-7): GAGVSQSPRYKVTKRGQDVALRCDPISGHVSLYWYRQALGQGPEFLTYFNYEAQQDKSGLPNDRFSAERPEGSISTLTIQRTEQRDSAMYRCASSSRPTSFGEQYFGPGTRLTVT.

The chain combines TRBV7-6 with TRBJ1-2; D uncertain. Germline V gene sequence: CDR1 SGHVS, CDR2 FNYEAQ. This CDR3 has 13 amino acids. V gave up 0 bases and J gave up 11 bases, with 13 bases separating them. The CDR3 sequence: CASSLAWAERYTF. As DNA, the CDR3 is TGTGCCAGCAGCTTAGCGTGGGCTGAGCGGTACACCTTC.

This chain connects TRBV6-5 to TRBJ2-7; 7 nucleotides agree with TRBD2. Germline V gives CDR1 MNHEY, CDR2 SVGAGI. With 6 bases clipped from V and 3 bases from J, the junction kept 11 bases outside the gene matches. CDR3 length: 15 amino acids. In DNA form, the CDR3 reads TGTGCCAGCAGAGAGCGGGGAGGGAGTTTCTACGAGCAGTACTTC. This encodes CASRERGGSFYEQYF.

The chain has TRBV7-2 and TRBJ2-3, with D possibly being TRBD1 (5 bases). Germline values: CDR1 SGHTA, CDR2 FQGNSA. The CDR3 spans 12 residues. The V and J ends lost 5 bases and 8 bases respectively, with 11 bases between them. The CDR3 coding sequence is TGTGCCAGCAGCCTGGCAGGGCCTACGCAGTATTTT. It encodes CASSLAGPTQYF. The full variable domain, in which reference TRBV7-2 and TRBJ2-3 provide the parts outside the CDR3, is GAGVSQSPSNKVTEKGKDVELRCDPISGHTALYWYRQSLGQGLEFLIYFQGNSAPDKSGLPSDRFSAERTGGSVSTLTIQRTQQEDSAVYLCASSLAGPTQYFGPGTRLTVL.

V is TRBV11-2 and J is TRBJ2-1; tentative D call: TRBD2 (6 bases). The length of the CDR3 is 18 residues. V lost 5 bases, J lost 4 bases, and 24 bases lay in between. Germline assignment: CDR1 SGHAT and CDR2 FQNNGV. The CDR3 nucleotides read TGTGCCAGCAGCCTTGGGAGGTCAAGCGGACGACTATACAATGAGCAGTTCTTC. It specifies CASSLGRSSGRLYNEQFF. The full variable domain, rest sourced from reference TRBV11-2 and TRBJ2-1, is EAGVAQSPRYKIIEKRQSVAFWCNPISGHATLYWYQQILGQGPKLLIQFQNNGVVDDSQLPKDRFSAERLKGVDSTLKIQPAKLEDSAVYLCASSLGRSSGRLYNEQFFGPGTRLTVL.

The rearrangement joins TRBV29-1 to TRBJ2-7, with D perhaps matching TRBD1 (6 bases). The V and J ends lost 2 bases and 3 bases respectively, with 17 bases between them. Germline V gene lookup returns CDR1 SQVTM and CDR2 ANQGSEA. This CDR3 has 15 residues. The CDR3 reads CSVEIGQGIFYEQYF. The CDR3 nucleotides are TGCAGCGTTGAAATCGGGCAGGGGATCTTCTACGAGCAGTACTTC.

This chain joins TRBV28 and TRBJ2-5; D is undetermined. With 3 bases removed from V and 1 base from J, the gap between germline ends came to 9 bases. CDR1 is MDHEN and CDR2 is SYDVKM in the germline V gene. This CDR3 is built from 14 residues. The CDR3 coding sequence is TGTGCCAGCAGTTTCTCTAGGTCCCAAGAGACCCAGTACTTC. Translation gives CASSFSRSQETQYF.

This chain links TRBV20-1 with TRBJ1-1, with D uncertain. The CDR3 is 11 amino acids. The V gene's germline CDR1 is DFQATT and CDR2 SNEGSKA (reference sequence). The V end was cut by 3 bases, the J end by 5 bases, with 7 bases between. This CDR3 is CSASTGTEAFF. The CDR3 region has the DNA TGCAGTGCTAGCACGGGAACTGAAGCTTTCTTT.

This chain connects TRBV2 to TRBJ2-1; 11 nucleotides agree with TRBD2. CDR1 SNHLY and CDR2 FYNNEI come from the germline V gene. V shed 4 bases, J shed 2 bases, and the junction held 7 bases outside the gene matches. The CDR3 sequence is 17 residues long. Written as DNA, the CDR3 is TGTGCCAGCAGTGGCCTGGGGACTAGCGGACCCTACAATGAGCAGTTCTTC. As protein: CASSGLGTSGPYNEQFF.

J is TRBJ2-7 and V is TRBV6-5, with TRBD1 identical over 8 bases. Trimming took 6 bases from V and 7 from J; bases not matched to a gene: 8. The CDR3 runs to 13 residues. CDR1 is MNHEY, CDR2 SVGAGI, per germline. CDR3 protein: CASRRQGLGEQYF. The CDR3 DNA sequence: TGTGCCAGCAGGCGACAGGGGCTGGGGGAGCAGTACTTC.

Comment on this clone: Other DNA sequences from this sample encode an identical CDR3 as well. The genes are TRBV19 and TRBJ2-3, with 9 bases identical to TRBD2. Germline loops: CDR1 LNHDA, CDR2 SQIVND (reference sequence). Trimming at V came to 2 bases and at J to 2 bases, leaving 2 bases not matched to a gene. This CDR3 comprises 15 residues. The CDR3 protein is CASSITSGSTDTQYF. In DNA form, the CDR3 reads TGTGCCAGTAGTATAACTAGCGGGTCCACAGATACGCAGTATTTT. The variable domain in full, with the rest retrieved from reference TRBV19 and TRBJ2-3, is DGGITQSPKYLFRKEGQNVTLSCEQNLNHDAMYWYRQDPGQGLRLIYYSQIVNDFQKGDIAEGYSVSREKKESFPLTVTSAQKNPTAFYLCASSITSGSTDTQYFGPGTRLTVL.

The rearrangement uses TRBV30 and TRBJ2-7; the D gene is possibly TRBD1 (5 bases). Trimming cost V 3 bases and J 9 bases, with 21 bases left between them. Looked up from germline, CDR1 is GTSNPN and CDR2 is SVGIG (reference sequence). This CDR3 contains 14 residues. This CDR3 reads CAWRPNIMGRGQYF. The DNA for the CDR3 is TGTGCCTGGAGGCCCAACATCATGGGAAGGGGGCAGTACTTC.

This clone was counted between two and nine times. The rearrangement uses TRBV2 and TRBJ2-1; 10 positions match TRBD2. Germline V gene lookup returns CDR1 SNHLY and CDR2 FYNNEI. Trimming at V came to 5 bases and at J to 7 bases, leaving 11 bases not matched to a gene. The CDR3 extends over 16 amino acids. As DNA, the CDR3 is TGTGCCAGCAGTCCATATGATAGCGGGAGGCGGAATGAGCAGTTCTTC. Translating gives CASSPYDSGRRNEQFF. Using reference TRBV2 and TRBJ2-1 for the parts outside the CDR3, the full variable domain is EPEVTQTPSHQVTQMGQEVILRCVPISNHLYFYWYRQILGQKVEFLVSFYNNEISEKSEIFDDQFSVERPDGSNFTLKIRSTKLEDSAMYFCASSPYDSGRRNEQFFGPGTRLTVL.

This chain connects TRBV14 to TRBJ2-3, with 10 bases that match TRBD2. The CDR3 loop spans 15 amino acids. The junction had 4 bases not matched to a gene; V was cut back by 0 bases and J by 7 bases. Germline assignment: CDR1 SGHDN and CDR2 FVKESK. CDR3 loop: CASSQEILAGHTQYF. The DNA for the CDR3 is TGTGCCAGCAGCCAAGAGATACTAGCGGGACATACGCAGTATTTT. The full variable domain, its missing parts supplied by reference TRBV14 and TRBJ2-3, is EAGVTQFPSHSVIEKGQTVTLRCDPISGHDNLYWYRRVMGKEIKFLLHFVKESKQDESGMPNNRFLAERTGGTYSTLKVQPAELEDSGVYFCASSQEILAGHTQYFGPGTRLTVL.

The J gene is TRBJ2-5, the V gene TRBV7-2; D call uncertain. The J call may be faulty, since TRBJ2-7 better matches the DNA end. The germline V gene encodes CDR1 SGHTA and CDR2 FQGNSA. This CDR3 comprises 13 residues. CDR3 DNA sequence: TGTGCCAGCAGCTTCGGTACTACCTACGAGCAGTACTTC. Protein: CASSFGTTYEQYF.

The rearrangement joins TRBV4-2 to TRBJ2-2, with a possible D match to TRBD1 (6 bases). The ends were cut back, 2 bases at V and 5 bases at J, with 12 bases in the middle. The CDR3 is 15 residues long. Germline V gene data show CDR1 as LGHNA and CDR2 as YNFKEQ. This CDR3 reads CASSQSLQGTGELFF. The CDR3 DNA reads TGTGCCAGCAGCCAATCTCTACAGGGTACCGGGGAGCTGTTTTTT.